One sample yielded the 19 T cell receptor beta chains listed below, sequenced in a study of regulatory T cells in long-lasting Graves disease. Time point given: persistent/refractory GD, antithyroid drugs over 5 years with positive TRAb. PBMCs provided the RNA from which the TCR library was made. Both iRepertoire HTBI primers and Arm-PCR of CDR3 regions were used to build the TCR beta libraries. TCRdb ran MiXCR on the multiplex PCR reads and lists one entry per CDR3 protein. Of a few hundred thousand distinct CDR3 sequences in the sample, over 20% were seen once. The input for sequencing was peripheral blood mononuclear cells (PBMCs), taken when the disease was refractory, from a patient treated with antithyroid drugs. The receptors shown here come from a female donor with Graves disease.

A remark on this clonotype: Given the absence of the conserved phenylalanine or tryptophan at the CDR3 end, a read error is likely. CDR3: CSAAGQGNYGYTS. The CDR3 DNA follows: TGCAGTGCTGCGGGACAGGGGAACTATGGCTACACCTCC. The chain has TRBV20-1 and TRBJ1-2; 10 bases are shared with TRBD1. The CDR3 spans 13 residues. The germline CDR1 and CDR2 sequences are DFQATT and SNEGSKA (reference sequence). Losses at the gene ends were 5 bases for V and 2 bases for J; bases not matched to a gene: 2.

This clonotype was counted many times. One end of the junction is discordant with germline, which a read error may explain. The rearrangement links TRBV9 to TRBJ1-1, with D possibly being TRBD1 (5 bases). CDR1 is SGDLS and CDR2 is YYNGEE in the germline V gene. There are 13 residues in the CDR3. The chain's CDR3 is CATSTGGNTEAFF. CDR3 in DNA: TGTGCCACCAGCACAGGAGGGAACACTGAAGCTTTCTTT.

This clonotype turned up a few times. The chain has TRBV27 and TRBJ2-2; 7 positions match TRBD2. The J segment lost 1 base and the V segment lost 5 bases, leaving 1 base of the junction unmatched. The CDR3 spans 14 residues. Germline V CDR1 and CDR2: MNHEY, SMNVEV (reference sequence). In DNA, the CDR3 is TGTGCCAGCAGTGGGACTAAGAACACCGGGGAGCTGTTTTTT. It yields the protein CASSGTKNTGELFF.

This clonotype was observed a few times. The V call is TRBV5-1, the J call TRBJ2-7; D gene uncertain. CDR3 length: 14 residues. The V and J ends lost 2 bases and 0 bases respectively, with 9 bases between them. CDR1 and CDR2 from the germline V gene are SGHRS and YFSETQ. The CDR3 loop is CASSFTESSYEQYF. CDR3 bases: TGCGCCAGCAGCTTTACCGAGAGCTCCTACGAGCAGTACTTC.

This clonotype was counted at least ten times. The genes are TRBV28 and TRBJ2-1; D not resolved. V was pared by 4 bases and J by 3 bases, with 4 bases between. Germline V lookup: CDR1 MDHEN, CDR2 SYDVKM. This CDR3 is built from 12 residues. CDR3 coding DNA: TGTGCCAGCAGTTCGGTCTACAATGAGCAGTTCTTC. It yields the protein CASSSVYNEQFF.

In regard to this clonotype: Since the CDR3 does not end with the conserved phenylalanine or tryptophan, this likely comes from a read error. The chain uses TRBV28 and TRBJ2-5, with D possibly matching TRBD1 (6 bases). Germline V gives CDR1 MDHEN, CDR2 SYDVKM. The CDR3 spans 13 residues. Trimming cost V 3 bases and J 1 base, with 6 bases left between them. The CDR3 protein is CASSLDSQETQYS. The CDR3 nucleotides read TGTGCCAGCAGTTTGGACAGCCAAGAGACCCAGTACTCC.

V is TRBV11-1 and J is TRBJ2-7; maybe TRBD1 (5 bases). The CDR3 has 14 residues. Germline V lookup: CDR1 SGHAT, CDR2 FQDESV (reference sequence). Trimming removed 3 bases from V and 2 bases from J, with 11 bases in between. CDR3 DNA sequence: TGTGCCAGCAGCTTGAAACAGGAAACCTACGAGCAGTACTTC. It translates to CASSLKQETYEQYF.

CDR3 bases: TGTGCCAGCAGTACCGGGACAGGCGACCGAAGGGGCCGGGAGCTGTTTTTT. This sequence encodes CASSTGTGDRRGRELFF. This chain connects TRBV28 to TRBJ2-2; 8 bases are a match to TRBD1. J was trimmed by 9 bases and V by 5 bases; bases with no gene match: 17. Germline-derived CDR1 and CDR2 are MDHEN and SYDVKM. This CDR3 is 17 amino acids long.

V usage is TRBV6-4 and J usage is TRBJ2-1; maybe TRBD1 (5 bases). The CDR3 covers 12 residues. Germline CDR1 reads MRHNA; CDR2 reads SNTAGT. V dropped 4 bases and J dropped 5 bases, with 6 bases sitting between them. CDR3 in amino acids: CASSGRDNEQFF. DNA of the CDR3: TGTGCCAGCAGTGGCAGGGACAATGAGCAGTTCTTC.

There are many counts of this clonotype. The J gene is TRBJ2-7, the V gene TRBV12-3 or TRBV12-4; TRBD1 agrees at 8 bases. Trimming cost V 6 bases and J 5 bases; bases outside gene matches: 15. This CDR3 is 16 amino acids long. In DNA, the CDR3 is TGTGCCAGCAGCCAAAACTCCGTCCGGACAGGGAACGAGCAGTACTTC. Its protein is CASSQNSVRTGNEQYF.

This clonotype was recorded a few times. J is TRBJ1-1 and V is TRBV5-4, with 8 bases matching TRBD1. The CDR3 consists of 16 residues. The V segment lost 3 bases and the J segment 4 bases; nucleotides outside the gene matches: 11. Germline V gene lookup returns CDR1 SGHNT and CDR2 YYREEE (reference sequence). The CDR3 region is CASSSPTTGEVTEAFF. CDR3 DNA: TGTGCCAGCAGCTCCCCAACGACAGGGGAGGTCACTGAAGCTTTCTTT.

This clonotype came up many times. The genes are TRBV20-1 and TRBJ2-7, with D perhaps TRBD2 (6 bases). The CDR3 consists of 15 residues. From germline, CDR1 is DFQATT and CDR2 SNEGSKA (reference sequence). Trimming took 0 bases from V and 0 from J, leaving 12 bases between them. CDR3 coding DNA: TGCAGTGCTAGAGAGGGCGGGACTTTCTCCTACGAGCAGTACTTC. It codes for CSAREGGTFSYEQYF.

This clonotype was counted at least ten times. This chain uses TRBV20-1 with TRBJ1-6; 8 bases map to TRBD1. The V and J ends lost 6 bases and 10 bases, in that order; junction bases with no gene match: 8. The CDR3 loop spans 13 amino acids. The germline V gene encodes CDR1 DFQATT and CDR2 SNEGSKA (reference sequence). CDR3 nucleotide sequence: TGCAGTGCCGGACAGGGAGTTTTGTCACCCCTCCACTTT. This gives the protein CSAGQGVLSPLHF.

This clonotype was picked up a small number of times. The chain has TRBV30 and TRBJ2-2; 9 positions agree with TRBD2. V trimming: 4 bases; J trimming: 1 base; junction bases outside the gene matches: 4. This CDR3 contains 15 residues. Germline V CDR1 and CDR2: GTSNPN, SVGIG (reference sequence). The CDR3 region has the DNA TGTGCCTGGAAAGAAGCGGGGGGGAACACCGGGGAGCTGTTTTTT. This sequence encodes CAWKEAGGNTGELFF.

The rearrangement links TRBV29-1 to TRBJ2-2; D is possibly TRBD2 (5 bases). Germline V CDR1 and CDR2: SQVTM, ANQGSEA. V was clipped by 2 bases and J by 2 bases, with 18 bases between them. The length of the CDR3 is 17 residues. The CDR3 DNA sequence: TGCAGCGTTGAAATGTTAGCGCCACGACTAAACACCGGGGAGCTGTTTTTT. Its translation is CSVEMLAPRLNTGELFF.

The chain has TRBV5-1 and TRBJ1-1; possible D gene TRBD1, 6 bases. Germline loops: CDR1 SGHRS, CDR2 YFSETQ. The CDR3 is made up of 16 amino acids. Trimming left V 0 bases short and J 1 base short, with 13 bases between. DNA of the CDR3: TGCGCCAGCAGCTTGGCCGTACAGGGCAGGAACACTGAAGCTTTCTTT. Protein: CASSLAVQGRNTEAFF.

Worth noting for this clonotype: No conserved phenylalanine or tryptophan ends this CDR3, so it is likely a read error. The J gene is TRBJ2-7, the V gene TRBV5-1; no firm D call. Germline V lookup: CDR1 SGHRS, CDR2 YFSETQ. This CDR3 is 15 amino acids long. The ends were cut back, 4 bases at V and 5 bases at J, with 19 bases in the middle. CDR3 sequence: CASSPGAVRSHEQYY. The DNA of the CDR3 is TGCGCCAGCAGCCCCGGAGCCGTTCGAAGCCACGAGCAGTACTAC.

A few counts support this clonotype. The chain uses TRBV19 and TRBJ1-1; D unresolved. The CDR3 length is 15 residues. Trimming stripped 3 bases from V and 6 bases from J, with 17 bases between. The germline V gene has CDR1 LNHDA and CDR2 SQIVND (reference sequence). CDR3 in amino acids: CASSIPGYGSAEAFF. The CDR3 DNA reads as TGTGCCAGTAGTATCCCGGGATATGGGTCCGCTGAAGCTTTCTTT.

The chain uses TRBV27 and TRBJ2-7; 11 bases are shared with TRBD2. This CDR3 contains 13 residues. The germline CDR1 and CDR2 sequences are MNHEY and SMNVEV (reference sequence). Trimming cost V 2 bases and J 7 bases; bases outside gene matches: 1. CDR3 sequence reads: CASSLASGREQYF. The CDR3 bases are TGTGCCAGCAGTTTAGCTAGCGGGAGGGAGCAGTACTTC.